A single sample gave rise to the 12 T cell receptor beta chains below, sequenced in a study of T cells in Graves' hyperthyroidism and ophthalmopathy. Amplification targeted TCR beta CDR3 regions from RNA transcripts. First-round RT-PCR with HTBI primers amplified the TCR CDR3 region. TCRdb re-derived calls from the multiplex PCR reads in MiXCR, one entry per CDR3 protein. Altogether 540,000 or so distinct CDR3 sequences are present, 35% to 55% being singletons, with the ten largest covering over 15%. Sequenced input: peripheral blood or thyroid tissue (not recorded which). These receptors were collected from an adult woman with Graves' disease, either hyperthyroidism or ophthalmopathy (not recorded which).

The table lists this clonotype with a few counts. The chain is built from TRBV18 and TRBJ2-7; possibly TRBD1 or TRBD2 for D (5 bases each). V was pared by 2 bases and J by 6 bases, with 20 bases between. The CDR3 runs 16 residues. Germline values: CDR1 KGHSH, CDR2 LQKENI. The CDR3 reads CASSPIPLEGRGEQYF. The DNA of the CDR3 is TGTGCCAGCTCACCAATACCCCTCGAGGGAAGGGGCGAGCAGTACTTC.

This clonotype was seen many times. The V gene is TRBV20-1, the J gene TRBJ1-1, with no clear D. V gave up 3 bases and J gave up 4 bases, with 6 bases separating them. The CDR3 is 11 amino acids. Germline CDR1 reads DFQATT; CDR2 reads SNEGSKA (reference sequence). The CDR3 protein is CSASKSTEAFF. The CDR3 DNA follows: TGCAGTGCTAGTAAAAGCACTGAAGCTTTCTTT.

The chain combines TRBV29-1 with TRBJ1-1, with 9 bases matching TRBD1. Unmatched junction bases numbered 4, after V lost 5 bases and J lost 6 bases. CDR1 and CDR2 from the germline V gene are SQVTM and ANQGSEA. This CDR3 comprises 12 residues. The CDR3 sequence is CSVRDRESEAFF. The CDR3 region has the DNA TGCAGCGTTCGGGACAGGGAGTCTGAAGCTTTCTTT.

J is TRBJ1-2 and V is TRBV7-6, with 7 bases aligning to TRBD1. Germline V gives CDR1 SGHVS, CDR2 FNYEAQ. CDR3 length equals 14 residues. After removal of 1 base from V and 12 bases from J, the junction contained 11 bases not matched to a gene. For the CDR3, the DNA is TGTGCCAGCAGCTTAGAGGGGGCCCACTCTGGAAACACCTTC. Amino acid sequence: CASSLEGAHSGNTF.

The chain carries TRBV20-1 and TRBJ2-5; maybe TRBD1 (6 bases). The ends were cut back, 3 bases at V and 9 bases at J, with 20 bases in the middle. From germline, CDR1 is DFQATT and CDR2 SNEGSKA (reference sequence). CDR3 length: 14 amino acids. CDR3 sequence (DNA): TGCAGTGCTAGTGATACAGGGAGCAATCAGCCCCAGTACTTC. This gives the protein CSASDTGSNQPQYF.

CDR3 amino acids: CASSLNRDTEAFF. The CDR3 bases are TGTGCCAGCAGCTTGAACAGGGACACTGAAGCTTTCTTT. This sequence joins TRBV7-3 and TRBJ1-1; D might be TRBD1 (6 bases). This CDR3 spans 13 amino acids. The germline CDR1 and CDR2 sequences are SGHTA and FQGTGA. V shed 3 bases and J shed 3 bases, with 8 bases lying between them.

Ten or more counts support this clonotype. The chain recombines TRBV7-9 with TRBJ1-1, with TRBD1 as a possible D gene (5 bases). The CDR3 totals 13 residues. CDR1 is SEHNR, CDR2 FQNEAQ, per germline (reference sequence). The V end lost 7 bases, the J end lost 6 bases, and 15 bases lay between the germline ends. The CDR3 DNA sequence: TGTGCCAGCACAGTTGGGGCGACCGCTGAAGCTTTCTTT. The encoded protein is CASTVGATAEAFF.

This clonotype came up many times. The genes are TRBV5-1 and TRBJ1-1; D is unresolved. Germline-derived CDR1 and CDR2 are SGHRS and YFSETQ. The CDR3 is made up of 14 amino acids. The germline V and J ends were trimmed by 6 bases and 4 bases, with 16 bases remaining between them. CDR3 loop: CASTPSKGFTEAFF. The DNA of the CDR3 is TGCGCCAGCACCCCCTCTAAGGGTTTCACTGAAGCTTTCTTT.

The chain joins TRBV25-1 to TRBJ2-7; D remains unclear. In germline, CDR1 is MGHDK, CDR2 SYGVNS. CDR3 size: 17 residues. V lost 8 bases to trimming and J lost 0 bases, with 23 bases between them. For the CDR3, the DNA is TGTGCCAGCTCACCACTGTACGCAGCGAGGAGCTCCTACGAGCAGTACTTC. It codes for CASSPLYAARSSYEQYF.

This clonotype was seen at least ten times. The gene calls are TRBV3-1 and TRBJ2-5; D is perhaps TRBD2 (6 bases). In germline, CDR1 is LGHDT, CDR2 YNNKEL (reference sequence). The germline V and J ends were trimmed by 4 bases and 2 bases, with 17 bases remaining between them. This CDR3 is 16 amino acids long. In DNA form, the CDR3 reads TGTGCCAGCAGCCCAAAGGACTACGTCCCTCAAGAGACCCAGTACTTC. It specifies CASSPKDYVPQETQYF.

This clonotype was recorded many times. The chain has TRBV7-9 and TRBJ1-2, with TRBD1 as a possible D gene (5 bases). Trimming shortened V by 1 base and J by 0 bases, and 12 bases separated the two germline ends. The germline V gene has CDR1 SEHNR and CDR2 FQNEAQ (reference sequence). The CDR3 totals 16 residues. The CDR3 loop reads CASSLETRGANYGYTF. DNA of the CDR3: TGTGCCAGCAGCTTAGAAACTAGGGGAGCTAACTATGGCTACACCTTC.

V and J are TRBV12-3 or TRBV12-4 and TRBJ2-6, with 7 nucleotides matching TRBD1. The CDR3 spans 17 residues. With V trimmed by 4 bases and J by 0 bases, 6 bases remained unmatched. As DNA, the CDR3 is TGTGCCAGCAGTTGGCCGGGACAGAACTCTGGGGCCAACGTCCTGACTTTC. This encodes CASSWPGQNSGANVLTF.